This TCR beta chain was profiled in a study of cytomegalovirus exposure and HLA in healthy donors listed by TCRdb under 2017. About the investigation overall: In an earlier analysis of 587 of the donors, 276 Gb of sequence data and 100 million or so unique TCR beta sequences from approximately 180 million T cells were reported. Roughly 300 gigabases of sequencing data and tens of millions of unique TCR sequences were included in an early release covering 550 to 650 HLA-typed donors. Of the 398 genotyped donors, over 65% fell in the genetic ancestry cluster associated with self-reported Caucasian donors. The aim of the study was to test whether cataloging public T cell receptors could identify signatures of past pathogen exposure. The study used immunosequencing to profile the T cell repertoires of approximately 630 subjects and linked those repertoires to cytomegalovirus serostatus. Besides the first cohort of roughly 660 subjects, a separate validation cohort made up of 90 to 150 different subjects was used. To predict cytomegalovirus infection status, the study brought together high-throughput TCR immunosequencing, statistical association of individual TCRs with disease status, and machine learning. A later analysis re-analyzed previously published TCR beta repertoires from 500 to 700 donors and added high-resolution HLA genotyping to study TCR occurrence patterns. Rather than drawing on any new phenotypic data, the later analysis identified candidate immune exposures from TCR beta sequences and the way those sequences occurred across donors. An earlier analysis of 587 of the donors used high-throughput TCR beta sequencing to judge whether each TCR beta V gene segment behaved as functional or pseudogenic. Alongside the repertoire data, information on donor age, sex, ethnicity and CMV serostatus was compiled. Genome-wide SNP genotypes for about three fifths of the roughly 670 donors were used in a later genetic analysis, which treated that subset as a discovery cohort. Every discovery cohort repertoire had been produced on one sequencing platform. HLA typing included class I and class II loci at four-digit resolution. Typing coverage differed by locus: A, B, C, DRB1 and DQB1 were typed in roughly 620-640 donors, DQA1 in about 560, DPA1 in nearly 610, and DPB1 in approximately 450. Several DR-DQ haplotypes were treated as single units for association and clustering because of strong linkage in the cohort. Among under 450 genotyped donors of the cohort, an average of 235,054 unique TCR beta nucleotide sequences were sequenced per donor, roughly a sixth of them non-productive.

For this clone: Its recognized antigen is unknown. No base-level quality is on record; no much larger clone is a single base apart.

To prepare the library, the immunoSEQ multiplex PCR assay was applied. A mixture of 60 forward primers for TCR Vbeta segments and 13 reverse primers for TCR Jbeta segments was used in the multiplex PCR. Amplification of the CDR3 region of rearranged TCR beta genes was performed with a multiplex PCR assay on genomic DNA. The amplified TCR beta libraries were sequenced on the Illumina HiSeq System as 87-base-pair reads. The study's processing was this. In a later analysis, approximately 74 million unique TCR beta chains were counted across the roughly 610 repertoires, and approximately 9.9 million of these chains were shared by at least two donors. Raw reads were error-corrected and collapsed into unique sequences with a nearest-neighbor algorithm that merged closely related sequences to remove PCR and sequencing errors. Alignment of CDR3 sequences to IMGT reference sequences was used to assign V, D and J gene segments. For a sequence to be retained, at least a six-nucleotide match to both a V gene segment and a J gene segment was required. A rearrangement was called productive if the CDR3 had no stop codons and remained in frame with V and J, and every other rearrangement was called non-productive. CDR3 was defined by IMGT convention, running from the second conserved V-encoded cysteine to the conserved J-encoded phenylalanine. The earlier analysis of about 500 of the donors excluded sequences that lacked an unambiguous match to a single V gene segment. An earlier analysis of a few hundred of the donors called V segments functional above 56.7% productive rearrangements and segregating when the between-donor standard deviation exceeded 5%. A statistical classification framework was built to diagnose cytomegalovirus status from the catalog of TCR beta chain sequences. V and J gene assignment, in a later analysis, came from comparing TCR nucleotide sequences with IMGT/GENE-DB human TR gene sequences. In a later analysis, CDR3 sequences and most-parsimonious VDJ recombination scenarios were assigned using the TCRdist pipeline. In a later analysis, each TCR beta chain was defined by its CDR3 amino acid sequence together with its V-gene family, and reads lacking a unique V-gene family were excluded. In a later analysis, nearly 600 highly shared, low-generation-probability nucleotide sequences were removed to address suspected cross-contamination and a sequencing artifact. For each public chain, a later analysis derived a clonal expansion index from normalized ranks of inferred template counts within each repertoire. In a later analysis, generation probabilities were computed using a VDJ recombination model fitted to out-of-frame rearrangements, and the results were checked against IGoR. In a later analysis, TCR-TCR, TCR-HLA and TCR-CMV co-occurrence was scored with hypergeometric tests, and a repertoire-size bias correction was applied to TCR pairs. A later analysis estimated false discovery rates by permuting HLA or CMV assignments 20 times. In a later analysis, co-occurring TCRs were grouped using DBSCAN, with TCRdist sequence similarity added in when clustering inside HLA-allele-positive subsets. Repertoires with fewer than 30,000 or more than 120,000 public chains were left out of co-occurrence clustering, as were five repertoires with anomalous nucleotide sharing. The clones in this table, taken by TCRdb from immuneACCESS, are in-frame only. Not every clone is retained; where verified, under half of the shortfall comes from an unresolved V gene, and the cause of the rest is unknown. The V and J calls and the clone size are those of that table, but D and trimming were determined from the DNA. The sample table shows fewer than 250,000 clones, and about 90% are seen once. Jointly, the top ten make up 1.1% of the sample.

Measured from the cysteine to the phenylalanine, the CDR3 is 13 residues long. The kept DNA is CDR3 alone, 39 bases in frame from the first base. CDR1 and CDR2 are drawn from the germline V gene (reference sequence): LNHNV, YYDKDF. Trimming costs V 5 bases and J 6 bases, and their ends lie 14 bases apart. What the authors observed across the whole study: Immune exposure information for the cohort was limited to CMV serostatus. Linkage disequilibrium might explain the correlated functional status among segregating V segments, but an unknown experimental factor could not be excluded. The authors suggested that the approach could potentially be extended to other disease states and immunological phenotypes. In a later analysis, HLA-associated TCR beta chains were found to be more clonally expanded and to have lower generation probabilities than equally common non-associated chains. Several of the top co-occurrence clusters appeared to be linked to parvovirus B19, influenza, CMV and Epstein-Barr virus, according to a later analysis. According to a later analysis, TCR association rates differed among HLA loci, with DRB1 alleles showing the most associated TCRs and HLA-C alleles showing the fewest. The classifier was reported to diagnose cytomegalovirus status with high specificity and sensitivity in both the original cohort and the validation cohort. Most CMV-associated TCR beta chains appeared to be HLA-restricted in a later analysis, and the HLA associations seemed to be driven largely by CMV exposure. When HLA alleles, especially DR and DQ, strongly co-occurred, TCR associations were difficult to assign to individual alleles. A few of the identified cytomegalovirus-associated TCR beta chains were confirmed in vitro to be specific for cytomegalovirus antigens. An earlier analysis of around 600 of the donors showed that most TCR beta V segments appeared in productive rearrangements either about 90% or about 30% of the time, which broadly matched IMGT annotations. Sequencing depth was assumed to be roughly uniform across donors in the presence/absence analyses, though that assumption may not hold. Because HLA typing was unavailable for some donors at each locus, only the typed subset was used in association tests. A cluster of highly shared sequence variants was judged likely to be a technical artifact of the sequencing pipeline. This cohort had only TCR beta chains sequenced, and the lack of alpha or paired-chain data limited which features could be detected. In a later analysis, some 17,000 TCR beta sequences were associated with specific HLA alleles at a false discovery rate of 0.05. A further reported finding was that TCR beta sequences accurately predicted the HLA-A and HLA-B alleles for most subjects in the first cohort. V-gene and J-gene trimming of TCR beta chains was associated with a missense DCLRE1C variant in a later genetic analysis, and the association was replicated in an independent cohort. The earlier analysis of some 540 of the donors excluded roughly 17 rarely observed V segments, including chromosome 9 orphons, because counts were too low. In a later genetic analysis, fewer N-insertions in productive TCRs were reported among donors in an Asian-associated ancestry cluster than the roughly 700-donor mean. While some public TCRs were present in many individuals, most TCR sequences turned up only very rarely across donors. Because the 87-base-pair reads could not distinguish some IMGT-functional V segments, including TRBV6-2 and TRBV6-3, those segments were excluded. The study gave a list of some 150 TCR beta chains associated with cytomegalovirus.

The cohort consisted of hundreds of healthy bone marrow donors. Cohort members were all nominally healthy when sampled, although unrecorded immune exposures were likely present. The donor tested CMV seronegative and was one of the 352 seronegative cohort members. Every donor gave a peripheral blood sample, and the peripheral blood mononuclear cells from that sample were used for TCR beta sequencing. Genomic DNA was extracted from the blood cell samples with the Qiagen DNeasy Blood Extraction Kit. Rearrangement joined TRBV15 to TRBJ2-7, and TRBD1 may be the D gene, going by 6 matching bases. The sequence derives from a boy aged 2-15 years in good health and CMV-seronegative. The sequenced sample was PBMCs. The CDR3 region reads CATSPREGGEQYF. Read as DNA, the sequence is TGTGCCACCAGCCCACGGGAAGGGGGCGAGCAGTACTTC. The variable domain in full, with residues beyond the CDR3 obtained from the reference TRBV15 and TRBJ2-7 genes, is DAMVIQNPRYQVTQFGKPVTLSCSQTLNHNVMYWYQQKSSQAPKLLFHYYDKDFNNEADTPDNFQSRRPNTSFCFLDIRSPGLGDTAMYLCATSPREGGEQYFGPGTRLTVT.